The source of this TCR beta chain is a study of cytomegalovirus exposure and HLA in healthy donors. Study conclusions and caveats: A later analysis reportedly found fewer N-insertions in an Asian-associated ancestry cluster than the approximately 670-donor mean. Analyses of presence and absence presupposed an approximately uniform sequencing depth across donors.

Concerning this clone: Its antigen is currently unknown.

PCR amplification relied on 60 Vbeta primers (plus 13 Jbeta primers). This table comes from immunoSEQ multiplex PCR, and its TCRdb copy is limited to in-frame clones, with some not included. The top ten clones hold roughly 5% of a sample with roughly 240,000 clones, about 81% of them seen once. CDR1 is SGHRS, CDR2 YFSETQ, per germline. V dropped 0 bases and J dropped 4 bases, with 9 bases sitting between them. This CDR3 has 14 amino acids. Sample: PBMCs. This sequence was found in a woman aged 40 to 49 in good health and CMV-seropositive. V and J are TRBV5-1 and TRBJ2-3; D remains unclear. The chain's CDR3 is CASSLDSFPDTQYF. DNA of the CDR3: TGCGCCAGCAGCTTGGACAGCTTCCCAGATACGCAGTATTTT. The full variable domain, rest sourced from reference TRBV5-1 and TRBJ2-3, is KAGVTQTPRYLIKTRGQQVTLSCSPISGHRSVSWYQQTPGQGLQFLFEYFSETQRNKGNFPGRFSGRQFSNSRSEMNVSTLELGDSALYLCASSLDSFPDTQYFGPGTRLTVL.